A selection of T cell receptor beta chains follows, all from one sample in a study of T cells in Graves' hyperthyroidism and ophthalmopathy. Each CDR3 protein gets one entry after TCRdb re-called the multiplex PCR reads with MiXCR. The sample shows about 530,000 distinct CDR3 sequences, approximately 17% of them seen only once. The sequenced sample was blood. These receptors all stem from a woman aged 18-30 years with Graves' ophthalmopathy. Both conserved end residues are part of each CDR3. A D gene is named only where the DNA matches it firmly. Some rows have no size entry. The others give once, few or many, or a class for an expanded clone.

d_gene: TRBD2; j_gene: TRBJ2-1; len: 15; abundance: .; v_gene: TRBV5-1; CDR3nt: TGCGCCAGCAGGTGGGGCGGGGGCTCCTACAATGAGCAGTTCTTC; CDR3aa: CASRWGGGSYNEQFF
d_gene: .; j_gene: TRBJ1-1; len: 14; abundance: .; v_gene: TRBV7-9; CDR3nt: TGTGCCAGCAGCCGCTTGGGGGGACTGGGGATGGCTTTCTTT; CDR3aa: CASSRLGGLGMAFF
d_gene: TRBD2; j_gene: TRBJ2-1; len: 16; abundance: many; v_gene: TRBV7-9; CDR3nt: TGTGCCAGCAGCTTACCCCTCAGCGGGGGGGTGAATGAGCAGTTCTTC; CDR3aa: CASSLPLSGGVNEQFF
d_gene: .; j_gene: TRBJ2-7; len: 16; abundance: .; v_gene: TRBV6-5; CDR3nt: TGTGCCAGCAGTTACTCGCTAGCGTTAACCTCCTACGAGCAGTACTTC; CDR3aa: CASSYSLALTSYEQYF
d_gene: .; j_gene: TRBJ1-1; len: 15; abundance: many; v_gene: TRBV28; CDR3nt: TGTGCCAGCAGTCTAGAAGCTGCCGGACGGACTGAAGCTTTCTTT; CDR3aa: CASSLEAAGRTEAFF
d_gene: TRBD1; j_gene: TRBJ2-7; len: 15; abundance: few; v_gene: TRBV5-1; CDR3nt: TGCGCCAGCAGCGACATGACAGGGAATGTTTACGAGCAGTACTTC; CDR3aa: CASSDMTGNVYEQYF
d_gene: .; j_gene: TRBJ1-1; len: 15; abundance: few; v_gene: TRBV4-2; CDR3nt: TGTGCCAGCAGCCAAGATTTAGGGATCGGGACTGAAGCTTTCTTT; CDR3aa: CASSQDLGIGTEAFF
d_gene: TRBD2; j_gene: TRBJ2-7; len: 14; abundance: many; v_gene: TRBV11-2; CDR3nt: TGTGCCAGCAGCACCGGACGGGGGGCCTACGAGCAGTACTTC; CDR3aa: CASSTGRGAYEQYF
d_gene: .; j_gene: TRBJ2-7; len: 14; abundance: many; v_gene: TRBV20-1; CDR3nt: TGCAGTGCTAGCCGAGGGGAAGGGCCCTACGAGCAGTACTTC; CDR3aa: CSASRGEGPYEQYF
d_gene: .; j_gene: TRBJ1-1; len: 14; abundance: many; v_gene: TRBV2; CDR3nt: TGTGCCAGCAGTGCGGACAGCAAGAACACTGAAGCTTTCTTT; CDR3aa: CASSADSKNTEAFF
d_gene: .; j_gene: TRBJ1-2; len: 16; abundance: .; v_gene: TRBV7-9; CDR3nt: TGTGCCAGCAGCTTAGAGGTACAGGGACTTTACTATGGCTACACCTTC; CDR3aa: CASSLEVQGLYYGYTF
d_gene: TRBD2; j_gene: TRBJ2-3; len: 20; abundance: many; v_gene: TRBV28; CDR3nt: TGTGCCAGCAGACCCAGGGCCCTAGCGGGAGGCCTCCTTAGCACAGATACGCAGTATTTT; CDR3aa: CASRPRALAGGLLSTDTQYF
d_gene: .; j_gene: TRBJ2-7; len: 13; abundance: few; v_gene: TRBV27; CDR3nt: TGTGCCAGCAGTTTCCAGGGATCTGCCGAGCAGTACTTC; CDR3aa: CASSFQGSAEQYF
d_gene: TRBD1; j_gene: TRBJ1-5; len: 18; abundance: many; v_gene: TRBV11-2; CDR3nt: TGTGCCAGCAGCTTAGGAGATGTGGGACAGGGGGCTTGGCAGCCCCAGCATTTT; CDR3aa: CASSLGDVGQGAWQPQHF
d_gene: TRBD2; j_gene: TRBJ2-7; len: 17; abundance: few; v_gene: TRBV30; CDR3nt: TGTGCCTGGAGCCGAACCCGGACTAGCGGGAGGGCTTACGAGCAGTACTTC; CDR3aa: CAWSRTRTSGRAYEQYF
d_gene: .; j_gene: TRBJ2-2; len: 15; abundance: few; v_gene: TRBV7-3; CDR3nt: TGTGCCAGCAGCCTCGAGGGCGCGAACACCGGGGAGCTGTTTTTT; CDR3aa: CASSLEGANTGELFF
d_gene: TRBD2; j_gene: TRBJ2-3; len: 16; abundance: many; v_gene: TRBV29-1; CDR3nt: TGCAGCGTTATGGGGCGGACTAGCGGCACCACAGATACGCAGTATTTT; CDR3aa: CSVMGRTSGTTDTQYF
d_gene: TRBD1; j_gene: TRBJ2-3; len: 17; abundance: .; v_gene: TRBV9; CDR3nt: TGTGCCAGCAGCGTAGAGGGGGCGGTACTAATCACAGATACGCAGTATTTT; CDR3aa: CASSVEGAVLITDTQYF
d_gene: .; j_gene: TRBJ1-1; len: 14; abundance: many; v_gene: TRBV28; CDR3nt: TGTGCCAGCAGTTTTCAGGGATTCAACACTGAAGCTTTCTTT; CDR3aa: CASSFQGFNTEAFF
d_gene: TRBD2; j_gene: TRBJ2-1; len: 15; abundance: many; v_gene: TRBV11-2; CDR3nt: TGTGCCAGCAGCGATCTAGCGGGGTCATACAATGAGCAGTTCTTC; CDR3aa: CASSDLAGSYNEQFF
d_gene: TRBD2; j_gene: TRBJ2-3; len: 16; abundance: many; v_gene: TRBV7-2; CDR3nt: TGTGCCAGCAGCCCAGGACTAGCGGGAAGCACAGATACGCAGTATTTT; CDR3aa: CASSPGLAGSTDTQYF
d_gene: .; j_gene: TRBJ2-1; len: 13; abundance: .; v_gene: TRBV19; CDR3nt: TGTGCCAGTAGTATACGAACGTACAATGAGCAGTTCTTC; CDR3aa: CASSIRTYNEQFF
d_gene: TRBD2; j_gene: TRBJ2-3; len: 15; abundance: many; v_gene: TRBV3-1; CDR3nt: TGTGCCAGCCGCGAGGGAGCGGGGCGCACAGATACGCAGTATTTT; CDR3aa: CASREGAGRTDTQYF